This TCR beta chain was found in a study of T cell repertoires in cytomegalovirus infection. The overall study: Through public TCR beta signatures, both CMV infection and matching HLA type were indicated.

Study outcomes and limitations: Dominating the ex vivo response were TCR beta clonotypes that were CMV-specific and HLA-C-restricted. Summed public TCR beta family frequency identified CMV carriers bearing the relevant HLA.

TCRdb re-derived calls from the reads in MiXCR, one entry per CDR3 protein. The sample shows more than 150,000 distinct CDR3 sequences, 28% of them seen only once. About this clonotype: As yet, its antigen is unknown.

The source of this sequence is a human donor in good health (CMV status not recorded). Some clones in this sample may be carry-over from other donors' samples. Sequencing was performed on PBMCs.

The CDR3: CSARDRFSGNTIYF. The CDR3 bases are TGCAGTGCTAGAGACAGATTCTCTGGAAACACCATATATTTT. The J gene is TRBJ1-3, the V gene TRBV20-1; D is uncertain. CDR1 and CDR2 from the germline V gene are DFQATT and SNEGSKA (reference sequence). This CDR3 is 14 amino acids long. The V end was cut by 0 bases, the J end by 0 bases, with 6 bases between.